The 11 T cell receptor beta chains presented below share a single source sample, sequenced in a study of beta chain features in type 1 diabetes. Expressed TCRB transcripts were sequenced, since all the RNA that had been isolated was reverse transcribed. Here immunoSEQ multiplex PCR was the method, and the copy in TCRdb shows in-frame clones only, minus some. The repertoire holds approximately 40,000 clones, with approximately 49% as singletons. The sample was stem cell memory CD4+ T cells from blood. The receptor set was obtained from a woman under 40 in good health.

This sequence joins TRBV7-3 and TRBJ1-5, with 7 bases matching TRBD1. The V and J ends lost 10 bases and 5 bases, in that order; junction bases with no gene match: 23. This CDR3 is built from 18 residues. The germline gives CDR1 SGHTA, CDR2 FQGTGA. The CDR3 nucleotides read TGTGCCAAACCTAAGGCAATACTTGACAGGGAGAAGGATCAGCCCCAGCATTTT. This encodes CAKPKAILDREKDQPQHF.

The rearrangement joins TRBV2 to TRBJ2-1; 7 bases are shared with TRBD2. The germline gives CDR1 SNHLY, CDR2 FYNNEI. The CDR3 consists of 15 residues. Germline trimming cut 8 bases from V and 4 bases from J; bases unmatched to any gene: 11. The DNA of the CDR3 is TGTGCCAGCTGGTTCGGCGGGAGCAGTTACAATGAGCAGTTCTTC. It specifies CASWFGGSSYNEQFF. Full variable domain (missing parts from reference TRBV2 and TRBJ2-1): EPEVTQTPSHQVTQMGQEVILRCVPISNHLYFYWYRQILGQKVEFLVSFYNNEISEKSEIFDDQFSVERPDGSNFTLKIRSTKLEDSAMYFCASWFGGSSYNEQFFGPGTRLTVL.

The chain combines TRBV6-6 with TRBJ1-2; 7 bases agree with TRBD1. The length of the CDR3 is 13 residues. Germline V gene data show CDR1 as MNHNY and CDR2 as SVGAGI (reference sequence). Trimming removed 2 bases from V and 13 bases from J; junction bases left unmatched: 10. The CDR3 nucleotides are TGTGCCAGCAGTTACGATTGGCAGGGGGTATTCACCTTC. Its protein product is CASSYDWQGVFTF.

This chain connects TRBV10-3 to TRBJ2-5; the match to TRBD2 covers 10 bases. CDR3 length: 17 residues. Germline CDR1 and CDR2: ENHRY and SYGVKD. J was trimmed by 4 bases and V by 6 bases; bases with no gene match: 14. CDR3 residues: CAIRPGGASGSGETQYF. CDR3 in DNA: TGTGCCATCAGACCGGGGGGTGCTAGCGGGAGTGGAGAGACCCAGTACTTC.

This clone was recorded a few times. The chain uses TRBV6-5 and TRBJ2-1, with D tentatively TRBD2 (6 bases). Trimming shortened V by 8 bases and J by 4 bases, and 9 bases separated the two germline ends. CDR3 length equals 12 residues. Per the germline V gene, CDR1 is MNHEY and CDR2 is SVGAGI. CDR3 amino acids: CASGGIYNEQFF. The CDR3, as DNA: TGTGCCAGCGGAGGGATTTACAATGAGCAGTTCTTC.

This sequence joins TRBV2 and TRBJ2-1; D uncertain. CDR3 size: 14 residues. Trimming left V 6 bases short and J 1 base short, with 10 bases between. Germline CDR1 reads SNHLY; CDR2 reads FYNNEI. The CDR3 is CASSGGRSYNEQFF. The DNA of the CDR3 is TGTGCCAGCAGCGGCGGCCGATCCTACAATGAGCAGTTCTTC.

This clone has a handful of counts. J is TRBJ2-5 and V is TRBV28; maybe TRBD1 (7 bases). CDR3 length: 15 amino acids. Per germline, CDR1 MDHEN and CDR2 SYDVKM. V was shortened by 3 bases and J by 2 bases, with 13 bases between the two germline ends. CDR3 sequence: CASSFPGGRQETQYF. DNA for the CDR3: TGTGCCAGCAGTTTTCCAGGGGGGAGGCAAGAGACCCAGTACTTC.

The rearrangement links TRBV5-4 to TRBJ2-2; D is unresolved. V was clipped by 7 bases and J by 3 bases, with 19 bases between them. Germline-derived CDR1 and CDR2 are SGHNT and YYREEE (reference sequence). The CDR3 has 16 amino acids. CDR3 residues: CASQLDSGLDTGELFF. The CDR3 DNA reads as TGTGCCAGCCAGCTTGATTCCGGGTTGGACACCGGGGAGCTGTTTTTT.

V gene TRBV28 combines with J gene TRBJ2-3, with a weak D call TRBD1 (6 bases). Germline lookup yields CDR1 MDHEN and CDR2 SYDVKM. This CDR3 contains 16 residues. The ends were cut back, 3 bases at V and 0 bases at J, with 13 bases in the middle. CDR3 region: CASSLPRTASTDTQYF. Written as DNA, the CDR3 is TGTGCCAGCAGTTTGCCCCGGACAGCCAGCACAGATACGCAGTATTTT.

The rearrangement links TRBV7-2 to TRBJ2-1, with D possibly being TRBD2 (5 bases). The CDR3 is 12 residues long. The germline V gene has CDR1 SGHTA and CDR2 FQGNSA. V was clipped by 3 bases and J by 9 bases, with 9 bases between them. The CDR3 region is CASSFTRSEQFF. CDR3 in DNA: TGTGCCAGCAGCTTTACTAGAAGTGAGCAGTTCTTC.

This rearrangement joins TRBV7-8 to TRBJ1-5; 7 nucleotides match TRBD1. Trimming at V came to 1 base and at J to 4 bases, leaving 4 bases not matched to a gene. The germline V gene has CDR1 SGHVS and CDR2 FQNEAQ. CDR3 length: 15 residues. The CDR3 DNA reads TGTGCCAGCAGCTTAGGGTTGGACAGGAATCAGCCCCAGCATTTT. Translated, it gives CASSLGLDRNQPQHF. Complete variable domain (other parts from reference TRBV7-8 and TRBJ1-5): GAGVSQSPRYKVAKRGQDVALRCDPISGHVSLFWYQQALGQGPEFLTYFQNEAQLDKSGLPSDRFFAERPEGSVSTLKIQRTQQEDSAVYLCASSLGLDRNQPQHFGDGTRLSIL.